This TCR beta chain was identified during a study of T cells in Graves' hyperthyroidism and ophthalmopathy. In regard to this clonotype: Its antigen is not identified.

Study-wide results and limits: In simple terms, a model built on 13 V-J features told ophthalmopathy apart from stable hyperthyroidism. In validation, the model predicted ophthalmopathy. These predictions came a median about 6.2 months before onset. The majority of expanded thyroid clonotypes above 0.001 also appeared in blood.

RNA transcripts provided the source from which TCR beta CDR3 regions were amplified. HTBI primers were the set used in a first-round RT-PCR of the TCR CDR3. TCRdb called the multiplex PCR reads again in MiXCR, with one record for every CDR3 protein. The data show about 640,000 distinct CDR3 sequences, less than 25% seen once. The trim removed 3 bases at V and 4 bases at J, leaving 2 bases unmatched. The length of the CDR3 is 14 residues. The germline V gene has CDR1 MNHNS and CDR2 SASEGT. The J gene is TRBJ2-5, the V gene TRBV6-1, with 10 bases matching TRBD1. The receptor comes from a man aged 25 to 45 with Graves' ophthalmopathy. Sequenced material: blood. CDR3 in DNA: TGTGCCAGCAGTGACAGGACAGGGGGAGAGACCCAGTACTTC. Its translation is CASSDRTGGETQYF.